This TCR beta chain was sequenced for a study of CD8+CD57+ T cells in acquired aplastic anemia. Study background: Recorded DNA amounts for sorted CD4+ and CD8+ cells had an average of approximately 2.9 ug. Approximately 10 million reads were obtained on average for healthy donor CD4+ cells. Study-level results: Patients and controls were found to share 25 to 35 CD8+ CDR3 sequences. The CD8+ Simpson's diversity of patients and controls was not significantly different.

The table lists this clonotype with many counts. Its antigen remains unidentified. The CDR3 totals 15 residues. Unmatched junction bases numbered 3, after V lost 0 bases and J lost 2 bases. Germline V lookup: CDR1 SEHNR, CDR2 FQNEAQ (reference sequence). The template for TCR beta VDJ and CDR3 sequence profiling was genomic DNA. TCRdb passed the reads through MiXCR, listing each CDR3 protein once. The sample records 150,000 to 200,000 distinct CDR3 sequences, about 64% being singletons. The clonotype comes from a human donor in good health. This chain joins TRBV7-9 and TRBJ2-5; 7 bases are shared with TRBD2. Source material: sorted CD4+, CD8+, or CD8+CD57+ T cells (not recorded which) from PBMCs. CDR3 coding DNA: TGTGCCAGCAGCTTAGCGTCTAGCGGTCAAGAGACCCAGTACTTC. This translates into CASSLASSGQETQYF.